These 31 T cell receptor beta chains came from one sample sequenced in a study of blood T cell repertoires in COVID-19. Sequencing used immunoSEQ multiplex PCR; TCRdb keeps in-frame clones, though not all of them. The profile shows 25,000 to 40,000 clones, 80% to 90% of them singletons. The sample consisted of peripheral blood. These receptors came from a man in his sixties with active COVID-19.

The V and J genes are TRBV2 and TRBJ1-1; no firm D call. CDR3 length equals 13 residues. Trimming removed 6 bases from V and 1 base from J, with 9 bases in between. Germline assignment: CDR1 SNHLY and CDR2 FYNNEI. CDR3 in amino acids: CASSQLENTEAFF. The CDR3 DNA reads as TGTGCCAGCAGCCAACTAGAGAACACTGAAGCTTTCTTT.

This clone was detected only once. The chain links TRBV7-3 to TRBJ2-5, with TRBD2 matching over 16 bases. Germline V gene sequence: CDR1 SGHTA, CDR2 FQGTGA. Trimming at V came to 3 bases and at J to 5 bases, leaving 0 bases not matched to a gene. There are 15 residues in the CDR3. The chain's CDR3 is CASSLGLAGGETQYF. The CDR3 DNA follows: TGTGCCAGCAGCTTGGGACTAGCGGGAGGGGAGACCCAGTACTTC. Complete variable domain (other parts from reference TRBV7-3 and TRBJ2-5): GAGVSQTPSNKVTEKGKYVELRCDPISGHTALYWYRQSLGQGPEFLIYFQGTGAADDSGLPNDRFFAVRPEGSVSTLKIQRTERGDSAVYLCASSLGLAGGETQYFGPGTRLLVL.

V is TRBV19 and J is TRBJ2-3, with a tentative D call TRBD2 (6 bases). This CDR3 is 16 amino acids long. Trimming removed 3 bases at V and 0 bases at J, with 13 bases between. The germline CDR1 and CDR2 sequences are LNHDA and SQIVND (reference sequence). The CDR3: CASSMPLGGSTDTQYF. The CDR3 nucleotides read TGTGCCAGTAGTATGCCCTTGGGGGGTAGCACAGATACGCAGTATTTT.

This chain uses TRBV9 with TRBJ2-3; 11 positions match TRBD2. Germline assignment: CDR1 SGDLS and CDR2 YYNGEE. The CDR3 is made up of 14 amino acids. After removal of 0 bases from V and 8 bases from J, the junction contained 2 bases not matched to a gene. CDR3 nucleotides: TGTGCCAGCAGCGTAGAAACTAGCGGGGGTACGCAGTATTTT. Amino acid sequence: CASSVETSGGTQYF.

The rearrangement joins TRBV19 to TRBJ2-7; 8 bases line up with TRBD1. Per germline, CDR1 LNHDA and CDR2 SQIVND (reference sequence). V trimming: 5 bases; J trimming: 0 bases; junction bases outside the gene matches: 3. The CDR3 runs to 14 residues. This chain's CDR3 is CASSRDRFSYEQYF. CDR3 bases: TGTGCCAGTAGTCGGGACAGGTTCTCCTACGAGCAGTACTTC.

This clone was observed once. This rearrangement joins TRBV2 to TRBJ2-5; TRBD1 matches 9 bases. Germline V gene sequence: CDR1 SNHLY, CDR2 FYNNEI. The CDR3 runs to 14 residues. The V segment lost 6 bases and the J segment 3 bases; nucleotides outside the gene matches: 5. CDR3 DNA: TGTGCCAGCAGAGACCGGACAGGGGAAGAGACCCAGTACTTC. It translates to CASRDRTGEETQYF.

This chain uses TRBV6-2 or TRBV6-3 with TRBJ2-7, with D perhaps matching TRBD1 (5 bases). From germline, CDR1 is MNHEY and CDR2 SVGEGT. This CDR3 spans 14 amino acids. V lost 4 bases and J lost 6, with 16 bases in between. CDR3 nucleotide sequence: TGTGCCAGCAGTTCCCGTGATGACAGCGCCGAGCAGTACTTC. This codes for CASSSRDDSAEQYF.

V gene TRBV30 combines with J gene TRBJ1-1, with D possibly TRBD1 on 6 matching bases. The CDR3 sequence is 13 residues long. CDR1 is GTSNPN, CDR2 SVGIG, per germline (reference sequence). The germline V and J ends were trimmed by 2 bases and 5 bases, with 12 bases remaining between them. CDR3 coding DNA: TGTGCCTGGAGTAGGGGGGGCCGGACTGAAGCTTTCTTT. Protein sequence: CAWSRGGRTEAFF.

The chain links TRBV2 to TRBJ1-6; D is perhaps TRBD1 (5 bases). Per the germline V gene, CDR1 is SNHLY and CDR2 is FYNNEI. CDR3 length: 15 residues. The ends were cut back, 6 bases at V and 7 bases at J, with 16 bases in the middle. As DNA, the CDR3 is TGTGCCAGCAGCCCCGGGGGAACGCAGAATTCACCCCTCCACTTT. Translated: CASSPGGTQNSPLHF.

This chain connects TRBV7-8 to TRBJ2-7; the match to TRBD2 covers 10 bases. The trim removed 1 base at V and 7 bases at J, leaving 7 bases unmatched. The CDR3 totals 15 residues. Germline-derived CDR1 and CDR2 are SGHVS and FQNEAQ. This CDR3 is CASSLVLAGVEEQYF. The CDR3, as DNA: TGTGCCAGCAGCTTAGTTCTAGCGGGAGTAGAGGAGCAGTACTTC.

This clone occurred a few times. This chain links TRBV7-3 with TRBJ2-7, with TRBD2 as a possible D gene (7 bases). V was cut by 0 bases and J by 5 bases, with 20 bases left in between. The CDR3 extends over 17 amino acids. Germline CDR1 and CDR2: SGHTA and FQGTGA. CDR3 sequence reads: CASSLTGPTGGPNEQYF. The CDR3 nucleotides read TGTGCCAGCAGCTTAACGGGTCCGACCGGGGGGCCCAACGAGCAGTACTTC.

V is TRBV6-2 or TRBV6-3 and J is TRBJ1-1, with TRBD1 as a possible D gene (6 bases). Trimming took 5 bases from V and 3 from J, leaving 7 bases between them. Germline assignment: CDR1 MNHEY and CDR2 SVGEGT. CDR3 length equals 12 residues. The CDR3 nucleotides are TGTGCCAGCAGTCGACAGGACACTGAAGCTTTCTTT. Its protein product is CASSRQDTEAFF.

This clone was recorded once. The CDR3 region has the DNA TGTGCCAGCAGCCAAGAGATGAGGGGGACGCAGTACTTC. Residues: CASSQEMRGTQYF. The gene calls are TRBV14 and TRBJ2-7, with a tentative D call TRBD1 (6 bases). V was clipped by 0 bases and J by 9 bases, with 12 bases between them. The CDR3 extends over 13 amino acids. Germline V gene sequence: CDR1 SGHDN, CDR2 FVKESK.

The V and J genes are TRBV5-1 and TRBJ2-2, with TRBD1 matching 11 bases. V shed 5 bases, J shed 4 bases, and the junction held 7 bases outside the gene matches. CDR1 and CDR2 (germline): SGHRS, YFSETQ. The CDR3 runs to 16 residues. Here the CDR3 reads CASRYRTGGFTGELFF. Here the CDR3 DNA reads TGCGCCAGCAGATACAGGACAGGGGGCTTCACCGGGGAGCTGTTTTTT.

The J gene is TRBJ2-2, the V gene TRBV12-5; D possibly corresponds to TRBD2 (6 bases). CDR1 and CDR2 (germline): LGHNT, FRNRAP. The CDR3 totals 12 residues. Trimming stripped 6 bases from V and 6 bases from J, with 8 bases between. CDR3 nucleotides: TGTGCTAGTGGGCGGGGTCCCGGGGAGCTGTTTTTT. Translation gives CASGRGPGELFF.

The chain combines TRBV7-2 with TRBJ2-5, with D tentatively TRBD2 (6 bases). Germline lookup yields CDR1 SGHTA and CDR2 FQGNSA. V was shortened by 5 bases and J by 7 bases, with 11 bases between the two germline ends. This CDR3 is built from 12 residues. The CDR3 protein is CASSPLGGTQYF. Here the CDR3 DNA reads TGTGCCAGCAGCCCGTTGGGGGGGACCCAGTACTTC.

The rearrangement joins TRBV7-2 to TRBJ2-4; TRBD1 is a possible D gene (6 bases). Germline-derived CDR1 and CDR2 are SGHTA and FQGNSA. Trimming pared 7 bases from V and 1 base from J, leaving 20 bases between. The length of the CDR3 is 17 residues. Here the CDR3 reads CASTPTPHRVAKNIQYF. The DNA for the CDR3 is TGTGCCAGCACCCCTACCCCCCACAGGGTTGCCAAAAACATTCAGTACTTC.

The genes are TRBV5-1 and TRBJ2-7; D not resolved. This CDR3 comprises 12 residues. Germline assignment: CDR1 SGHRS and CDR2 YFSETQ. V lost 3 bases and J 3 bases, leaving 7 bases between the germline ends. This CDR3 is CASSYAGYEQYF. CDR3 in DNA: TGCGCCAGCAGCTACGCAGGCTACGAGCAGTACTTC.

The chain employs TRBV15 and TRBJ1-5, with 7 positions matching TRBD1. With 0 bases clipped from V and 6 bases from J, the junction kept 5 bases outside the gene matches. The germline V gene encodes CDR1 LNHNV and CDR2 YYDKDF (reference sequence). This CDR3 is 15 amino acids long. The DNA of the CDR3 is TGTGCCACCAGCAGAGACACAGGGGTGGGTCAGCCCCAGCATTTT. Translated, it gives CATSRDTGVGQPQHF.

The CDR3, as DNA: TGTGCCAGCAGCCCCGCAGCGGGAGACGGTGAGCAGTTCTTC. It codes for CASSPAAGDGEQFF. This sequence joins TRBV11-3 and TRBJ2-1, with 8 bases matching TRBD2. From germline, CDR1 is SGHNT and CDR2 YENEEA. The CDR3 extends over 14 amino acids. The ends lost 5 bases at V and 9 bases at J; junction bases unmatched: 9.

The CDR3 is CASSPWDRFPEKLFF. The DNA of the CDR3 is TGTGCCAGCAGTCCATGGGACAGATTCCCTGAAAAACTGTTTTTT. The V and J genes are TRBV27 and TRBJ1-4; 7 positions match TRBD1. Germline CDR1 is MNHEY and CDR2 is SMNVEV (reference sequence). The V gene end was trimmed by 5 bases and the J gene end by 7 bases; junction bases not matched to a gene: 10. The CDR3 extends over 15 amino acids.

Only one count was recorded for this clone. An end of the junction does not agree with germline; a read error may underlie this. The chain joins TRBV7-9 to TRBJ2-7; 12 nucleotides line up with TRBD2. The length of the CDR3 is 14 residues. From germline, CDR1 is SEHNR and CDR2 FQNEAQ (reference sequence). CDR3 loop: CASSLAGGPDEQYF. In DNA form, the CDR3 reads TGTGCCAGCAGCCTAGCGGGAGGGCCGGACGAGCAGTACTTC.

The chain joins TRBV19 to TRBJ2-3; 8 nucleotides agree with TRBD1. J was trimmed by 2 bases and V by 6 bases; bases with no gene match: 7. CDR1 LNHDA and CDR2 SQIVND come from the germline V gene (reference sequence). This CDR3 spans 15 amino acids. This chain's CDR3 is CASSFDRGDTDTQYF. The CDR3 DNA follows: TGTGCCAGTAGCTTCGACAGGGGAGACACAGATACGCAGTATTTT. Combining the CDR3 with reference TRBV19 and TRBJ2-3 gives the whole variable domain DGGITQSPKYLFRKEGQNVTLSCEQNLNHDAMYWYRQDPGQGLRLIYYSQIVNDFQKGDIAEGYSVSREKKESFPLTVTSAQKNPTAFYLCASSFDRGDTDTQYFGPGTRLTVL.

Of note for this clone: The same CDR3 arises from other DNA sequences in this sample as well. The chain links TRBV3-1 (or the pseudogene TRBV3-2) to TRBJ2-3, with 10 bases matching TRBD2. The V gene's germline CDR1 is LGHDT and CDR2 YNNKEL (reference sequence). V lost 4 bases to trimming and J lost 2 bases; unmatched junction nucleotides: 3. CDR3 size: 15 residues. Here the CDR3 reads CASSPLAGDTDTQYF. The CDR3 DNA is TGTGCCAGCAGCCCGCTAGCGGGGGACACAGATACGCAGTATTTT.

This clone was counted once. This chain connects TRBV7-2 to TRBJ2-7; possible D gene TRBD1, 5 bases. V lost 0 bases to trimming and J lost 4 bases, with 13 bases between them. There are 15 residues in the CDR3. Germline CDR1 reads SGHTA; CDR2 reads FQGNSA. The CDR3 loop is CASSLARQGGYEQYF. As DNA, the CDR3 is TGTGCCAGCAGCTTAGCCCGGCAGGGTGGTTACGAGCAGTACTTC.

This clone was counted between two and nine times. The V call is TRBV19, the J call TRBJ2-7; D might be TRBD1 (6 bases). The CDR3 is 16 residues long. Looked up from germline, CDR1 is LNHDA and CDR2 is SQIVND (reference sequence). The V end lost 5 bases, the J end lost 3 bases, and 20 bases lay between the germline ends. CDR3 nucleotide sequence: TGTGCCAGTAGTCAGGGGATTCATCGTTCCGGCTACGAGCAGTACTTC. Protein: CASSQGIHRSGYEQYF.

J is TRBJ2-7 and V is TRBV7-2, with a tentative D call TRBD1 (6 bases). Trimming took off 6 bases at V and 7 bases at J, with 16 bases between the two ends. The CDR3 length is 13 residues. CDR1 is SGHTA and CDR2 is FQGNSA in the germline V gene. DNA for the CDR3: TGTGCCAGCAGGTTAAGGGGGTTCTGGGAGCAGTACTTC. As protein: CASRLRGFWEQYF.

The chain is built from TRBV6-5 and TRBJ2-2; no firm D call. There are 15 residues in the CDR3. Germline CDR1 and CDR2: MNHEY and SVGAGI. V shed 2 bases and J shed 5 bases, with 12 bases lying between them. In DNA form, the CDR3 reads TGTGCCAGCAGTTACCTTGACCCGGGTACCGGGGAGCTGTTTTTT. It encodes CASSYLDPGTGELFF.

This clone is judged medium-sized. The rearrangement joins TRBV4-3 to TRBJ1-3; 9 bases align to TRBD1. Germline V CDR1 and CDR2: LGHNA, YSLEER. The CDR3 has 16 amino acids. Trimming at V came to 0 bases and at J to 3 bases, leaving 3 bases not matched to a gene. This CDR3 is CASSQDLGQGGNTIYF. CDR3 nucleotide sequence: TGCGCCAGCAGCCAAGATTTGGGACAGGGTGGAAACACCATATATTTT.

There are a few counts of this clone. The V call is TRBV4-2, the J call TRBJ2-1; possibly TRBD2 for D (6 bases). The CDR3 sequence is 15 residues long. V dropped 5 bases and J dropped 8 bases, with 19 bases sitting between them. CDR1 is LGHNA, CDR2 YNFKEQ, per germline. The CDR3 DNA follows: TGTGCCAGCAGCGAGGACTATGTCTCGGGCTATGAGCAGTTCTTC. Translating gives CASSEDYVSGYEQFF.

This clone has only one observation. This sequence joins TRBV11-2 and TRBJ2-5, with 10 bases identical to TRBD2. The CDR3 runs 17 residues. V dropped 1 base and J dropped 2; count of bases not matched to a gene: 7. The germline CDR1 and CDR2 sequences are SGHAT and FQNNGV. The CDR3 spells CASSLGLGTSEQETQYF. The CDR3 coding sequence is TGTGCCAGCAGCTTAGGCCTTGGGACTAGCGAACAAGAGACCCAGTACTTC.